This T cell receptor (beta chain) was identified in a study of T cell responses to AZD1222 COVID-19 vaccine. Assay: immunoSEQ multiplex PCR; the TCRdb copy retains only in-frame clones and omits some. The sample shows more than 70,000 clones, around nine tenths of them seen only once. Recipients boosted at about 4 weeks or about 12 weeks are pooled. The V segment lost 3 bases and the J segment 3 bases; nucleotides outside the gene matches: 5. Germline loops: CDR1 SEHNR, CDR2 FQNEAQ (reference sequence). This CDR3 has 16 amino acids. The gene calls are TRBV7-9 and TRBJ1-2, with 12 bases that match TRBD1. The material was peripheral blood, obtained 28 days after the second AZD1222 dose. This TCR came from an adult who received the AZD1222 COVID-19 vaccine. The CDR3 loop reads CASSLRGQGAHYGYTF. The CDR3 DNA follows: TGTGCCAGCAGCTTGAGGGGACAGGGGGCACACTATGGCTACACCTTC.